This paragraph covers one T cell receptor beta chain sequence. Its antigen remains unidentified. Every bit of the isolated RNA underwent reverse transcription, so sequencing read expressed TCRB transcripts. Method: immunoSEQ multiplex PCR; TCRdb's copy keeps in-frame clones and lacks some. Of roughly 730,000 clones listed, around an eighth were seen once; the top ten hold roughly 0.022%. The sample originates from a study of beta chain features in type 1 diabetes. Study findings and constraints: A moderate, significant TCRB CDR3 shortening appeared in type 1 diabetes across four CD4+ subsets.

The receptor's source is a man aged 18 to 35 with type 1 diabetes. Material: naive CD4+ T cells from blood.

The CDR3 nucleotides read TGTGCCAGTAGCAGGGGTCAGCCCCAGCATTTT. Amino acids: CASSRGQPQHF. This sequence joins TRBV19 and TRBJ1-5; the D gene is possibly TRBD1 (6 bases). Looked up from germline, CDR1 is LNHDA and CDR2 is SQIVND (reference sequence). Trimming shortened V by 6 bases and J by 6 bases, and 6 bases separated the two germline ends. The CDR3 totals 11 residues.